These 25 T cell receptor beta chains were sequenced from one sample in a study of blood T cell repertoires in COVID-19. Sequencing was performed with immunoSEQ multiplex PCR; in TCRdb, only in-frame clones are kept and a portion is missing. The data show about 210,000 clones, 83% seen once. The sample comprised peripheral blood. The receptors stem from a woman in her 40s with active or convalescent COVID-19.

The chain recombines TRBV28 with TRBJ2-4, with D perhaps TRBD2 (7 bases). Looked up from germline, CDR1 is MDHEN and CDR2 is SYDVKM. V lost 10 bases, J lost 0 bases, and 16 bases lay in between. The CDR3 consists of 15 residues. The CDR3 coding sequence is TGTGCCATCCGCCTCCGGGGGGCAGCCAAAAACATTCAGTACTTC. This sequence encodes CAIRLRGAAKNIQYF.

This clone was counted only a few times. The chain employs TRBV7-2 and TRBJ1-1; D possibly corresponds to TRBD1 (5 bases). In germline, CDR1 is SGHTA, CDR2 FQGNSA. Trimming took off 1 base at V and 2 bases at J, with 14 bases between the two ends. The CDR3 extends over 16 amino acids. CDR3 DNA sequence: TGTGCCAGCAGCTTAGAGGCTTGGGGGGGTAACACTGAAGCTTTCTTT. Residues: CASSLEAWGGNTEAFF.

This clone has only a few counts. This chain connects TRBV30 to TRBJ2-7, with 7 bases aligning to TRBD2. Germline V gene data show CDR1 as GTSNPN and CDR2 as SVGIG (reference sequence). V shed 0 bases and J 2 bases; nucleotides not matched to a gene: 13. The length of the CDR3 is 17 residues. This chain's CDR3 is CAWSVSLAEAFTYEQYF. In DNA form, the CDR3 reads TGTGCCTGGAGTGTATCCCTAGCGGAGGCTTTTACCTACGAGCAGTACTTC.

The chain combines TRBV30 with TRBJ2-5, with 7 positions matching TRBD2. With 0 bases clipped from V and 7 bases from J, the junction kept 5 bases outside the gene matches. The germline V gene encodes CDR1 GTSNPN and CDR2 SVGIG (reference sequence). The CDR3 length is 13 residues. CDR3 amino acids: CAWSVTREGTQYF. CDR3 in DNA: TGTGCCTGGAGTGTAACCAGGGAGGGGACCCAGTACTTC. Drawing the rest from reference TRBV30 and TRBJ2-5, the complete variable domain is SQTIHQWPATLVQPVGSPLSLECTVEGTSNPNLYWYRQAAGRGLQLLFYSVGIGQISSEVPQNLSASRPQDRQFILSSKKLLLSDSGFYLCAWSVTREGTQYFGPGTRLLVL.

The V and J genes are TRBV6-1 and TRBJ2-1, with D perhaps matching TRBD2 (5 bases). CDR1 is MNHNS and CDR2 is SASEGT in the germline V gene. The CDR3 contains 15 residues. Trimming took 2 bases from V and 0 from J, leaving 8 bases between them. CDR3 protein: CASSELGDSYNEQFF. The CDR3, as DNA: TGTGCCAGCAGTGAACTGGGAGACTCCTACAATGAGCAGTTCTTC.

This chain links TRBV11-1 with TRBJ2-1, with TRBD2 matching 7 bases. The germline CDR1 and CDR2 sequences are SGHAT and FQDESV (reference sequence). The CDR3 sequence is 13 residues long. V gave up 11 bases and J gave up 4 bases; unmatched junction bases: 8. DNA of the CDR3: TGTGCCGTCCAGCGGGACCTTTACAATGAGCAGTTCTTC. It is translated as CAVQRDLYNEQFF.

V is TRBV7-2 and J is TRBJ2-3; D gene ambiguous. The germline CDR1 and CDR2 sequences are SGHTA and FQGNSA. V shed 2 bases and J shed 0 bases, with 6 bases lying between them. The CDR3 covers 14 residues. In nucleotides, the CDR3 is TGTGCCAGCAGCTTATATAGCAGCACAGATACGCAGTATTTT. Its protein is CASSLYSSTDTQYF.

The rearrangement uses TRBV27 and TRBJ1-6; TRBD1 might be the D (6 bases). The CDR3 is 14 residues long. Trimming took 6 bases from V and 9 from J, leaving 15 bases between them. Germline assignment: CDR1 MNHEY and CDR2 SMNVEV (reference sequence). DNA of the CDR3: TGTGCCAGCAGCCTCCTCACCAGGGGTTCACCCCTCCACTTT. Its protein product is CASSLLTRGSPLHF.

This chain connects TRBV6-4 to TRBJ1-2, with 7 positions matching TRBD1. Germline V lookup: CDR1 MRHNA, CDR2 SNTAGT. CDR3 length: 16 residues. V lost 6 bases, J lost 1 base, and 11 bases stayed unmatched. The DNA of the CDR3 is TGTGCCAGCAGCAGAGTTCCGGGACAGAATAACTATGGCTACACCTTC. Amino acid sequence: CASSRVPGQNNYGYTF.

This rearrangement joins TRBV11-2 to TRBJ2-3; D is possibly TRBD1 (6 bases). Trimming left V 5 bases short and J 0 bases short, with 15 bases between. The CDR3 totals 16 residues. Germline V CDR1 and CDR2: SGHAT, FQNNGV. The CDR3 reads CASSRMRTASTDTQYF. The CDR3 nucleotides are TGTGCCAGCAGCCGAATGCGGACAGCTAGCACAGATACGCAGTATTTT.

This chain's CDR3 is CASRGQGPDTQYF. The CDR3 coding sequence is TGTGCCAGCAGAGGACAGGGGCCAGATACGCAGTATTTT. The chain employs TRBV11-2 and TRBJ2-3; 9 nucleotides match TRBD1. Germline V gene sequence: CDR1 SGHAT, CDR2 FQNNGV. This CDR3 has 13 residues. V shed 6 bases, J shed 4 bases, and the junction held 2 bases outside the gene matches.

This clone was seen just once. The chain has TRBV24-1 and TRBJ2-5; no clear D gene. The germline V gene has CDR1 KGHDR and CDR2 SFDVKD. CDR3 length: 13 residues. Trimming left V 3 bases short and J 0 bases short, with 4 bases between. The CDR3, as DNA: TGTGCCACCAGTGATCAGTACCAAGAGACCCAGTACTTC. This gives the protein CATSDQYQETQYF.

The CDR3 DNA sequence: TGTGCCAGCAGCCCAACTGACAGCGACACTGAAGCTTTCTTT. Translated, it gives CASSPTDSDTEAFF. This sequence joins TRBV7-6 and TRBJ1-1; a possible D gene is TRBD1 (5 bases). V lost 5 bases and J 3 bases, leaving 13 bases between the germline ends. The germline V gene has CDR1 SGHVS and CDR2 FNYEAQ. This CDR3 spans 14 amino acids.

V and J are TRBV7-2 and TRBJ1-2, with D uncertain. The V end lost 1 base, the J end lost 5 bases, and 17 bases lay between the germline ends. The germline V gene encodes CDR1 SGHTA and CDR2 FQGNSA. The CDR3 has 16 residues. The CDR3 loop is CASSLDPAGREYGYTF. DNA for the CDR3: TGTGCCAGCAGCTTAGACCCAGCGGGGAGGGAATATGGCTACACCTTC.

The V call is TRBV27, the J call TRBJ2-3, with TRBD2 matching 13 bases. After removal of 6 bases from V and 0 bases from J, the junction contained 6 bases not matched to a gene. Looked up from germline, CDR1 is MNHEY and CDR2 is SMNVEV (reference sequence). The CDR3 contains 17 residues. The chain's CDR3 is CASRRTSGSWSTDTQYF. Here the CDR3 DNA reads TGTGCCAGCAGGCGGACTAGCGGGAGCTGGAGCACAGATACGCAGTATTTT.

V and J are TRBV3-1 (or the pseudogene TRBV3-2) and TRBJ2-5; the D gene is possibly TRBD2 (5 bases). V lost 5 bases and J 2 bases, leaving 12 bases between the germline ends. Germline CDR1 reads LGHDT; CDR2 reads YNNKEL (reference sequence). The CDR3 totals 14 residues. For the CDR3, the DNA is TGTGCCAGCAGCTCTACGGACTCTCAAGAGACCCAGTACTTC. Residues: CASSSTDSQETQYF.

The chain uses TRBV19 and TRBJ1-5; D remains ambiguous. Trimming pared 2 bases from V and 3 bases from J, leaving 8 bases between. Germline CDR1 reads LNHDA; CDR2 reads SQIVND (reference sequence). The CDR3 is 14 residues long. The DNA of the CDR3 is TGTGCCAGTAGTATACCGGGGTACAATCAGCCCCAGCATTTT. Residues: CASSIPGYNQPQHF.

V gene TRBV3-1 (or the pseudogene TRBV3-2) combines with J gene TRBJ2-7, with TRBD1 matching over 7 bases. The length of the CDR3 is 14 residues. From germline, CDR1 is LGHDT and CDR2 YNNKEL (reference sequence). Trimming cost V 2 bases and J 2 bases; bases outside gene matches: 3. CDR3 residues: CASSQTGATYEQYF. CDR3 nucleotides: TGTGCCAGCAGCCAAACAGGGGCCACCTACGAGCAGTACTTC.

J is TRBJ2-7 and V is TRBV29-1; TRBD1 aligns across 8 bases. The J segment lost 5 bases and the V segment lost 7 bases, leaving 7 bases of the junction unmatched. The CDR3 consists of 12 residues. The V gene's germline CDR1 is SQVTM and CDR2 ANQGSEA. As DNA, the CDR3 is TGCAGCGCCAGACAGGGGTTCGACGAGCAGTACTTC. This codes for CSARQGFDEQYF.

V gene TRBV7-8 combines with J gene TRBJ1-5; 8 bases agree with TRBD1. In germline, CDR1 is SGHVS, CDR2 FQNEAQ. Trimming cost V 5 bases and J 6 bases; bases outside gene matches: 9. There are 15 residues in the CDR3. The CDR3 here is CASSPSIGTGQPQHF. CDR3 nucleotide sequence: TGTGCCAGCAGCCCATCAATCGGGACAGGTCAGCCCCAGCATTTT.

The J gene is TRBJ2-2, the V gene TRBV2; D possibly corresponds to TRBD1 (5 bases). The V and J ends lost 3 bases and 1 base respectively, with 9 bases between them. This CDR3 comprises 15 residues. Germline V gene sequence: CDR1 SNHLY, CDR2 FYNNEI. The CDR3 loop reads CASSDQGLNTGELFF. CDR3 nucleotides: TGTGCCAGCAGTGATCAGGGATTGAACACCGGGGAGCTGTTTTTT.

The V call is TRBV10-3, the J call TRBJ1-2; no firm D call. Germline CDR1 ENHRY, CDR2 SYGVKD. This CDR3 has 13 residues. The germline V and J ends were trimmed by 6 bases and 5 bases, with 13 bases remaining between them. The CDR3 region has the DNA TGTGCCATCAGGCAGGAAGTGGAATATGGCTACACCTTC. Its protein product is CAIRQEVEYGYTF.

CDR3 amino acids: CASSLAGRGPGANVLTF. DNA for the CDR3: TGTGCCAGCAGCTTAGCGGGCAGGGGGCCGGGGGCCAACGTCCTGACTTTC. The gene calls are TRBV11-2 and TRBJ2-6; 8 positions agree with TRBD1. V shed 1 base, J shed 4 bases, and the junction held 6 bases outside the gene matches. Germline V gene lookup returns CDR1 SGHAT and CDR2 FQNNGV. The CDR3 contains 17 residues.

This chain uses TRBV7-9 with TRBJ2-5; 12 bases match TRBD1. J lost 5 bases, V lost 1 base, and 11 bases had no gene match. Germline V gives CDR1 SEHNR, CDR2 FQNEAQ (reference sequence). The CDR3 has 18 amino acids. This chain's CDR3 is CASSLGVNWDRGLETQYF. CDR3 sequence (DNA): TGTGCCAGCAGCTTAGGGGTAAATTGGGACAGGGGGCTTGAGACCCAGTACTTC.

J is TRBJ1-1 and V is TRBV9; possibly TRBD1 for D (6 bases). This CDR3 has 14 residues. The germline CDR1 and CDR2 sequences are SGDLS and YYNGEE. Trimming removed 2 bases at V and 1 base at J, with 9 bases between. The CDR3 sequence: CASSVPTGNTEAFF. DNA for the CDR3: TGTGCCAGCAGCGTCCCGACAGGGAACACTGAAGCTTTCTTT. Combining the CDR3 with reference TRBV9 and TRBJ1-1 gives the whole variable domain DSGVTQTPKHLITATGQRVTLRCSPRSGDLSVYWYQQSLDQGLQFLIQYYNGEERAKGNILERFSAQQFPDLHSELNLSSLELGDSALYFCASSVPTGNTEAFFGQGTRLTVV.